Sequencing of this T cell receptor beta chain was carried out in a study of CD8+CD57+ T cells in acquired aplastic anemia. CDR1 is SGHRS and CDR2 is YFSETQ in the germline V gene. The CDR3 has 15 amino acids. Worth noting for this clonotype: One end of the junction varies from germline; a read error may be responsible.

Template material for TCR beta VDJ and CDR3 profiling consisted of genomic DNA. TCRdb re-called the reads with MiXCR, one entry per CDR3 protein. Of 400,000 to 450,000 distinct CDR3 sequences in the sample, approximately 70% were seen once. What was sequenced was sorted CD4+, CD8+, or CD8+CD57+ T cells (not recorded which) from PBMCs. V gene TRBV5-1 combines with J gene TRBJ2-5, with D possibly TRBD1 on 5 matching bases. The sequence came from a human donor in good health, serving as a control. This CDR3 is CASSLGQLRGSLRYF. The CDR3 DNA sequence: TGTGCCAGCAGCTTGGGGCAGCTCAGAGGTAGCCTCCGGTACTTC.